A selection of T cell receptor beta chains follows, all from one sample in a study of T and B cells in COVID-19 patients. TCRdb re-called the multiplex PCR reads with MiXCR, one entry per CDR3 protein. Of nearly 15,000 distinct CDR3 sequences detected, about 29% appear once; the ten largest clones hold over 1%. Material for sequencing was blood. The receptors were gathered from a human donor who had recovered from COVID-19. CDR3s include the opening cysteine and the closing phenylalanine or tryptophan. D genes are given only for firm matches. Clone size appears in some rows only: once, few, many, or a class for an expanded clone.

>TRBV27|NA|TRBD2|TRBJ2-1
TGTGCCAGCAGTTTAGCGGGAGAGTATGAGCAGTTCTTC
CASSLAGEYEQFF
>TRBV29-1|medium-sized|NA|TRBJ1-1
TGCAGCGTTAGGACGGGTGAAGCTTTCTTT
CSVRTGEAFF
>TRBV12-3/TRBV12-4|NA|NA|TRBJ1-4
TGTGCCAGCACCAATGAACTTGGAAAACTGTTTTTT
CASTNELGKLFF
>TRBV5-4|many|NA|TRBJ2-7
TGTGCCAGCAGCTCCCCGACAGCCGGAAGCGACTACGAGCAGTACTTC
CASSSPTAGSDYEQYF
>TRBV7-9|NA|NA|TRBJ2-7
TGTGCCAGCAGCGTCAGGTCGGGCGAGCAGTACTTC
CASSVRSGEQYF
>TRBV29-1|medium-sized|NA|TRBJ1-2
TGCAGCGTGGGCCCCGACCACCTCGCGGATGGCTACACCTTC
CSVGPDHLADGYTF
>TRBV6-5|many|NA|TRBJ2-3
TGTGCCAGCAGTTACTCGACTAGCACAGATACGCAGTATTTT
CASSYSTSTDTQYF
>TRBV13|NA|NA|TRBJ2-5
TGTGCCAGCACCTCTGGAAACCCGGGGGAGACCCAGTACTTC
CASTSGNPGETQYF
>TRBV19|medium-sized|TRBD1|TRBJ2-3
TGTGCCAGTAGCCTCGACAGGGCCATCGGGACAGATACGCAGTATTTT
CASSLDRAIGTDTQYF
>TRBV5-1|NA|NA|TRBJ2-5
TGTGCCAGCAGCCAGGGGGAGACCCAGTACTTC
CASSQGETQYF
>TRBV6-5|many|NA|TRBJ2-5
TGTGCCAGCAGTTACCTCAGCAGGGTGGAGACCCAGTACTTC
CASSYLSRVETQYF
>TRBV29-1|NA|TRBD1|TRBJ1-1
TGCAGCGTTGCTCAGGGGGCGACAGGAGAAGCTTTCTTT
CSVAQGATGEAFF
>TRBV30|NA|NA|TRBJ2-2
TGTGCCTGGATCCGGGTGGCCACCGGGGAGCTGTTTTTT
CAWIRVATGELFF
>TRBV5-6|medium-sized|NA|TRBJ1-2
TGTGCCAGCTACCATTGGACCAGGGAACTCTACACCTTC
CASYHWTRELYTF
>TRBV7-2|once|TRBD2|TRBJ2-3
TGTGCCAGCAGCTCCCCGGGACTAGCGTTGGATACGCAGTATTTT
CASSSPGLALDTQYF
>TRBV5-6|NA|NA|TRBJ1-5
TGTGCCAGCAGCTTCTTTAACGGGAATCAGCCCCAGCATTTT
CASSFFNGNQPQHF
>TRBV5-6|NA|NA|TRBJ1-1
TGTGCCAGCAGCTTGGGGCAGGGGTACCCTGAAGCTTTCTTT
CASSLGQGYPEAFF
>TRBV18|medium-sized|NA|TRBJ2-7
TGTGCCAGCTCACTCTCGGCGGAAGGGACCTACGAGCAGTACTTC
CASSLSAEGTYEQYF
>TRBV11-3|NA|TRBD2|TRBJ2-3
TGTGCCAGCAGCTTAGGACTAGCGGGGACAACAGATACGCAGTATTTT
CASSLGLAGTTDTQYF
>TRBV11-3|few|NA|TRBJ2-3
TGTGCCAGCAGCCCGAGTGGACCAGATACGCAGTATTTT
CASSPSGPDTQYF
>TRBV11-3|NA|NA|TRBJ2-3
TGTGCCAGCAGCCGACCAACCGGACAGACAGATACGCAGTATTTT
CASSRPTGQTDTQYF
>TRBV12-3/TRBV12-4|NA|NA|TRBJ2-7
TGTGCCAGCGGGATCCGTAGAATGGCCCTCCACGAGCAGTACTTC
CASGIRRMALHEQYF
>TRBV30|NA|TRBD1|TRBJ2-7
TGTGCCTGGAGAACCCCCGGAACAGGGGGTCACTACGAGCAGTACTTC
CAWRTPGTGGHYEQYF
>TRBV27|medium-sized|NA|TRBJ2-1
TGTGCCAGCAGCCGTCGTTCCAATGAGCAGTTCTTC
CASSRRSNEQFF
>TRBV18|few|TRBD1|TRBJ2-1
TGTGCCAGCTCCCCTCCGGGACAGTTATACAATGAGCAGTTCTTC
CASSPPGQLYNEQFF
>TRBV5-6|NA|NA|TRBJ1-4
TGTGCCAGCAGCTGGGGGCAGTTAGAGAATAAAAAACTGTTTTTT
CASSWGQLENKKLFF
>TRBV27|few|TRBD1|TRBJ1-2
TGTGCCAGCAGTTCCAATCTCGGACAGGGACATTATGGCTACACCTTC
CASSSNLGQGHYGYTF